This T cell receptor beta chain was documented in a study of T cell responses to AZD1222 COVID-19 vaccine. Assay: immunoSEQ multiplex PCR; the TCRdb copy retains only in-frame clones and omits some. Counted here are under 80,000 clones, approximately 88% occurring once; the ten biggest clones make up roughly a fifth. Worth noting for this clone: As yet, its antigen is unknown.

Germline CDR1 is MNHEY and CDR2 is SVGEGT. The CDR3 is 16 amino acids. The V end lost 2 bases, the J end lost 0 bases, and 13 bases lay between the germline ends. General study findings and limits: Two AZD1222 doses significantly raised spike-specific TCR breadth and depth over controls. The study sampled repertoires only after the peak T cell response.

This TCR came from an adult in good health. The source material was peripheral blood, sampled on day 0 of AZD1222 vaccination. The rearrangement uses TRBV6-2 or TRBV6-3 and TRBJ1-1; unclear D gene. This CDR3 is CASSYPFGGVNTEAFF. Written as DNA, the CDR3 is TGTGCCAGCAGTTACCCGTTCGGTGGGGTGAACACTGAAGCTTTCTTT.